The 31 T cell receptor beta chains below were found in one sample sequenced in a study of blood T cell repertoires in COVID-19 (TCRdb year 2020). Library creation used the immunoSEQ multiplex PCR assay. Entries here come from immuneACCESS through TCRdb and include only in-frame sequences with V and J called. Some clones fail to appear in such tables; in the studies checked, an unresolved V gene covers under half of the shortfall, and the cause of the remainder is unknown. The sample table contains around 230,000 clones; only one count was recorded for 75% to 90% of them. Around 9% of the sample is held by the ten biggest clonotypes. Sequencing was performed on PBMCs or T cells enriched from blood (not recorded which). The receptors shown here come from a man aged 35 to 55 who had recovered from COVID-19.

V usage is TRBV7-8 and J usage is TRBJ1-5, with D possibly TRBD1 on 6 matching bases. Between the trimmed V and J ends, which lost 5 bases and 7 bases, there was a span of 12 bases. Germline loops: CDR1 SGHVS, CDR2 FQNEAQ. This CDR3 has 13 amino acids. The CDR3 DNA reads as TGTGCCAGCAGCACCGGACAGTTCCAGCCCCAGCATTTT. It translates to CASSTGQFQPQHF.

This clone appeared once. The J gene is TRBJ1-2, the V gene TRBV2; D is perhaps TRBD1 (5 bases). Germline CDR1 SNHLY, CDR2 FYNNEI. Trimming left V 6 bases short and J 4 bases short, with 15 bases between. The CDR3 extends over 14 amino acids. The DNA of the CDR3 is TGTGCCAGCAGCCCTACCTTTGACAGCTATGGCTACACCTTC. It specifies CASSPTFDSYGYTF.

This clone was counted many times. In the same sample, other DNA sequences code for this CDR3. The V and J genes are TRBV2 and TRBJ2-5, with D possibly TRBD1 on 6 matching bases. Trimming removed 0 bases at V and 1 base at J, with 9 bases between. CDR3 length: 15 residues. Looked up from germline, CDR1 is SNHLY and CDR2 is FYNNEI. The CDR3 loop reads CASSEARGGQETQYF. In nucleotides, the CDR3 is TGTGCCAGCAGTGAAGCGAGAGGGGGCCAAGAGACCCAGTACTTC.

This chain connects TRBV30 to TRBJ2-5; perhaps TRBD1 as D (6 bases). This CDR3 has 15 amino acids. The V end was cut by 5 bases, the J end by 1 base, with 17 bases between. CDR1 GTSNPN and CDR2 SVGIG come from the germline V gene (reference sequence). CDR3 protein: CAWLAPGATQETQYF. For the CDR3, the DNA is TGTGCCTGGCTCGCTCCAGGGGCGACCCAAGAGACCCAGTACTTC.

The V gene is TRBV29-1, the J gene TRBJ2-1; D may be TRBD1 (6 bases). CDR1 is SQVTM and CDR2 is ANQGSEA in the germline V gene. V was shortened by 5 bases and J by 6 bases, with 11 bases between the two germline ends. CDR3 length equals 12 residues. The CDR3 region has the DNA TGCAGCGTTAATCAAGGGGGCAATGAGCAGTTCTTC. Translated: CSVNQGGNEQFF.

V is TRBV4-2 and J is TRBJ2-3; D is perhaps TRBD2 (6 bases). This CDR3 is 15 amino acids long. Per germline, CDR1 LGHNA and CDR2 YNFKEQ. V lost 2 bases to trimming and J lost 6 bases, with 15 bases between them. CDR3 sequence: CASSQPDLEGDTQYF. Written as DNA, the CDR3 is TGTGCCAGCAGCCAACCGGACCTGGAGGGGGATACGCAGTATTTT.

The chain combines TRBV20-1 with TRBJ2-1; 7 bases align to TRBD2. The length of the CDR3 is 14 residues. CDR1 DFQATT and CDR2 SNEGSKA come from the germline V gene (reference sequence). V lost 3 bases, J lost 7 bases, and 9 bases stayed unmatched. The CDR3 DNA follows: TGCAGTGCTAGTTATCGCGGGAGTTATAATGAGCAGTTCTTC. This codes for CSASYRGSYNEQFF.

The CDR3 sequence is CASSRLGGIYNEQFF. The DNA for the CDR3 is TGTGCCAGCTCGCGACTAGGAGGGATTTACAATGAGCAGTTCTTC. The rearrangement links TRBV18 to TRBJ2-1, with D perhaps TRBD2 (6 bases). The CDR3 sequence is 15 residues long. The V end lost 6 bases, the J end lost 4 bases, and 16 bases lay between the germline ends. Germline V gene sequence: CDR1 KGHSH, CDR2 LQKENI.

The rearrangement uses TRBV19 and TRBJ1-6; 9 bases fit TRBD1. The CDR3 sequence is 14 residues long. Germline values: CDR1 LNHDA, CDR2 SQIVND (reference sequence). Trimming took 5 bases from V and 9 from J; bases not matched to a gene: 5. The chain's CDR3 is CASSGGTGSSPLHF. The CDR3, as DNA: TGTGCCAGTAGTGGCGGGACAGGGTCTTCACCCCTCCACTTT. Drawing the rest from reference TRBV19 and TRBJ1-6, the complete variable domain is DGGITQSPKYLFRKEGQNVTLSCEQNLNHDAMYWYRQDPGQGLRLIYYSQIVNDFQKGDIAEGYSVSREKKESFPLTVTSAQKNPTAFYLCASSGGTGSSPLHFGNGTRLTVT.

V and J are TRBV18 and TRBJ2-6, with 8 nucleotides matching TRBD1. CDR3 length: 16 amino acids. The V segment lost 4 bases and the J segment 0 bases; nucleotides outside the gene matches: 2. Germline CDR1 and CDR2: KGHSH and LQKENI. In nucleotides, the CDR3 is TGTGCCAGCTCACACACAGGGGGCTCTGGGGCCAACGTCCTGACTTTC. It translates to CASSHTGGSGANVLTF.

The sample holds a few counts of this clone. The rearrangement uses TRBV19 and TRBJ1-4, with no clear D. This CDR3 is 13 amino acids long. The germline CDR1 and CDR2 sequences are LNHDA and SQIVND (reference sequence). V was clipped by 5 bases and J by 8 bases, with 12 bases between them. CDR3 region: CASSEYHREKLFF. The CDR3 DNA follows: TGTGCCAGTAGTGAGTACCATCGGGAAAAACTGTTTTTT.

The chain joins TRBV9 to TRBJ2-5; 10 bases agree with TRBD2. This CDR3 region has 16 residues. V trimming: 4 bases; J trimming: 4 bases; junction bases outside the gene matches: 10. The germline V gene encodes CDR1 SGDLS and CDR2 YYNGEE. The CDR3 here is CASSPLKLAGAETQYF. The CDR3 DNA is TGTGCCAGCAGCCCCCTAAAGCTAGCGGGAGCAGAGACCCAGTACTTC.

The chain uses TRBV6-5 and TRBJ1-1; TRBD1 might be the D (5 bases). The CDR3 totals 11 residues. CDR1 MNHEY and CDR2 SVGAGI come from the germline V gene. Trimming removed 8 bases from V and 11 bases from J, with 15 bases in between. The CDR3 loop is CASGLSGGAFF. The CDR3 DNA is TGTGCCAGCGGCCTCTCCGGGGGTGCTTTCTTT.

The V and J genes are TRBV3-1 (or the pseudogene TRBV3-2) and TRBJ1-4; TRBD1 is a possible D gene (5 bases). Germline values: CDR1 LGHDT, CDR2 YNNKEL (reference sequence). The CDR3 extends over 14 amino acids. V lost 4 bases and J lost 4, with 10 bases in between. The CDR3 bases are TGTGCCAGCAGCCTACAGGTAGTTAATGAAAAACTGTTTTTT. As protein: CASSLQVVNEKLFF.

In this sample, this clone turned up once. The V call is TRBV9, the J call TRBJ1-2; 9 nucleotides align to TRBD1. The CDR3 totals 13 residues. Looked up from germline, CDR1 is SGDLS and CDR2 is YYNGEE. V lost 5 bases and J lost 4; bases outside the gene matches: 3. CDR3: CASSTGGGYGYTF. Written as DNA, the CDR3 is TGTGCCAGCAGTACAGGGGGCGGCTATGGCTACACCTTC.

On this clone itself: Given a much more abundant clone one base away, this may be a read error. The CDR3 region has the DNA TGTGCCAGCAGCGCGACAGGGGGCGAGCAGTACTTC. This encodes CASSATGGEQYF. The chain links TRBV7-9 to TRBJ2-7; 9 bases match TRBD1. Trimming cost V 5 bases and J 6 bases; bases outside gene matches: 2. The germline CDR1 and CDR2 sequences are SEHNR and FQNEAQ (reference sequence). The CDR3 loop spans 12 amino acids.

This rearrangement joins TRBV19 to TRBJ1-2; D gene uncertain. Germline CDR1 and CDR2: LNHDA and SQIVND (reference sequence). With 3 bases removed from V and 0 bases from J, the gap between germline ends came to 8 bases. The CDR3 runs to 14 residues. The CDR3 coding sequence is TGTGCCAGTAGTATCACAGCCACTAACTATGGCTACACCTTC. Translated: CASSITATNYGYTF.

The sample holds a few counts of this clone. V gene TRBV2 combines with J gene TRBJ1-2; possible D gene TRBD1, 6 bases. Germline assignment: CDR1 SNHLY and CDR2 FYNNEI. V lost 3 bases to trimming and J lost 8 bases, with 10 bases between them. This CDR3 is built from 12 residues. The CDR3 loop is CASSDWGQGYTF. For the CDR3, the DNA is TGTGCCAGCAGTGACTGGGGGCAAGGCTACACCTTC.

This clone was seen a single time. This CDR3 is CASSQGSRNSPLHF. The CDR3 nucleotides read TGTGCCAGCAGCCAAGGGTCCAGAAATTCACCCCTCCACTTT. This chain links TRBV14 with TRBJ1-6; D is undetermined. This CDR3 region has 14 residues. Trimming left V 1 base short and J 7 bases short, with 8 bases between. Germline-derived CDR1 and CDR2 are SGHDN and FVKESK.

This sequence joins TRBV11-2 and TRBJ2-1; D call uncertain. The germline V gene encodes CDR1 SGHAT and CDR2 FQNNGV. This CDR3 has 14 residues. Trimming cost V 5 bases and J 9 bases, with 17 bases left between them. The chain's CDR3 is CASSQVPFSGEQFF. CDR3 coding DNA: TGTGCCAGCAGCCAAGTTCCATTCTCGGGTGAGCAGTTCTTC.

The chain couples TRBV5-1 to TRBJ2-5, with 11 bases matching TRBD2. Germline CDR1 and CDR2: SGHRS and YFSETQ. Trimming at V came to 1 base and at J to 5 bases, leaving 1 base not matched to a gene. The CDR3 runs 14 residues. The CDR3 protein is CASSLTSGGETQYF. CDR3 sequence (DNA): TGCGCCAGCAGCTTGACTAGCGGGGGTGAGACCCAGTACTTC.

In nucleotides, the CDR3 is TGCAGCGTCGTCGACCGGGACAGGGTAGGTTATGAGCAGTTCTTC. This encodes CSVVDRDRVGYEQFF. V is TRBV29-1 and J is TRBJ2-1, with 9 bases aligning to TRBD1. The CDR3 length is 15 residues. Germline trimming cut 6 bases from V and 8 bases from J; bases unmatched to any gene: 14. Per germline, CDR1 SQVTM and CDR2 ANQGSEA.

The CDR3 loop reads CASRGYSGREYEQYF. CDR3 in DNA: TGTGCCAGCAGAGGCTATAGCGGGAGGGAATACGAGCAGTACTTC. V usage is TRBV6-5 and J usage is TRBJ2-7, with 11 bases aligning to TRBD2. The CDR3 spans 15 residues. Unmatched junction bases numbered 8, after V lost 6 bases and J lost 4 bases. CDR1 MNHEY and CDR2 SVGAGI come from the germline V gene.

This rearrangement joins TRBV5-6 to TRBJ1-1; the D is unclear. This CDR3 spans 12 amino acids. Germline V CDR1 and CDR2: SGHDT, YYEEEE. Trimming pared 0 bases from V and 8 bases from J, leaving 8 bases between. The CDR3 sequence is CASSLGSSEAFF. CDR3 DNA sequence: TGTGCCAGCAGCTTGGGTTCATCAGAAGCTTTCTTT.

The CDR3: CATRVSPTSSGNTIYF. The CDR3 coding sequence is TGTGCCACCCGGGTTTCCCCTACTTCCTCTGGAAACACCATATATTTT. The chain recombines TRBV2 with TRBJ1-3, with no clear D. Germline loops: CDR1 SNHLY, CDR2 FYNNEI. Deletions cut 10 bases from V and 0 bases from J, with 19 bases between. The CDR3 runs to 16 residues. The whole variable domain, filled in from reference TRBV2 and TRBJ1-3, reads EPEVTQTPSHQVTQMGQEVILRCVPISNHLYFYWYRQILGQKVEFLVSFYNNEISEKSEIFDDQFSVERPDGSNFTLKIRSTKLEDSAMYFCATRVSPTSSGNTIYFGEGSWLTVV.

The CDR3 nucleotides read TGTGCCAGCAGCCCTCGGGGAGCTGCGAACACCGGGGAGCTGTTTTTT. It is translated as CASSPRGAANTGELFF. The genes are TRBV4-2 and TRBJ2-2, with a tentative D call TRBD2 (5 bases). This CDR3 contains 16 residues. CDR1 and CDR2 from the germline V gene are LGHNA and YNFKEQ. The V gene lost 4 bases and the J gene lost 0 bases, with 12 bases spanning the gap.

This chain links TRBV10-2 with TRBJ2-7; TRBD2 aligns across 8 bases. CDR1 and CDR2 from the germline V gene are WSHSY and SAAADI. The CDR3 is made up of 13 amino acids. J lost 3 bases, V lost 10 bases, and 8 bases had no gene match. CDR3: CATSAGDGYEQYF. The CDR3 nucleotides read TGCGCCACCTCAGCGGGAGACGGCTACGAGCAGTACTTC.

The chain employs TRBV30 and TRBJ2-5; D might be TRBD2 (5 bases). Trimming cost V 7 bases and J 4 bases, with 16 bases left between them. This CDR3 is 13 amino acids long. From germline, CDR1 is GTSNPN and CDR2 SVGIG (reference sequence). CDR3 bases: TGTGCCTACGAAGCGGAACCCCTAGAGACCCAGTACTTC. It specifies CAYEAEPLETQYF.

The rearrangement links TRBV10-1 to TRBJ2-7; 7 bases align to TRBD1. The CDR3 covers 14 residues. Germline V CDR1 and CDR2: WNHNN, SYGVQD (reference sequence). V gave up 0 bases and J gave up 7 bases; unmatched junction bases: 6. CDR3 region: CASSESGQAREQYF. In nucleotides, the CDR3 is TGCGCCAGCAGTGAGTCAGGACAGGCGAGGGAGCAGTACTTC.

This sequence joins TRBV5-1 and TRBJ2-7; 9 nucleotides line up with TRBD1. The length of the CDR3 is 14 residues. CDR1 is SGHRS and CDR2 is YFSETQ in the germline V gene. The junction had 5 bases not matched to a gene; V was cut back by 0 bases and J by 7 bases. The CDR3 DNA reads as TGCGCCAGCAGCTTGGACAGGGGGCTTAAAGAGCAGTACTTC. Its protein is CASSLDRGLKEQYF.

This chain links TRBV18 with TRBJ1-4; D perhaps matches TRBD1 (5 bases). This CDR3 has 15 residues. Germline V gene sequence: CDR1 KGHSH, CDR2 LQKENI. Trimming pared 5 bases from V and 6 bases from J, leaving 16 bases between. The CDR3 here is CASSYVTGDYEKLFF. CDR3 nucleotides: TGTGCCAGCTCATACGTAACGGGGGATTATGAAAAACTGTTTTTT.